The 21 T cell receptor beta chains reported below all come from one sample, sequenced in a study of regulatory T cells in long-lasting Graves disease. For TCR beta, libraries came from iRepertoire HTBI primers and Arm-PCR of CDR3 regions. TCRdb reprocessed the multiplex PCR reads with MiXCR, giving one entry per CDR3 protein. The sample consists of 600,000 to 650,000 distinct CDR3 sequences, about 15% of them appearing once. The sample's time point: newly diagnosed GD, antithyroid drugs for less than 3 months. RNA isolated from PBMCs was used to make the TCR library. Separately, the same data were catalogued under a study of T cells in Graves' hyperthyroidism and ophthalmopathy.

This specimen was peripheral blood mononuclear cells (PBMCs), taken at new diagnosis, from a patient treated with antithyroid drugs. The receptors come from a woman aged 25 to 39 with Graves disease.

This clonotype was seen ten or more times. This rearrangement joins TRBV7-8 to TRBJ1-1; maybe TRBD1 (5 bases). Trimming left V 8 bases short and J 0 bases short, with 13 bases between. The CDR3 length is 14 residues. CDR1 and CDR2 (germline): SGHVS, FQNEAQ. The CDR3 loop is CASQRQFMNTEAFF. The CDR3, as DNA: TGTGCCAGCCAACGACAGTTCATGAACACTGAAGCTTTCTTT. Full variable domain (rest looked up from reference TRBV7-8 and TRBJ1-1): GAGVSQSPRYKVAKRGQDVALRCDPISGHVSLFWYQQALGQGPEFLTYFQNEAQLDKSGLPSDRFFAERPEGSVSTLKIQRTQQEDSAVYLCASQRQFMNTEAFFGQGTRLTVV.

This clonotype was detected ten times or more. The chain uses TRBV28 and TRBJ2-1; 9 nucleotides match TRBD1. Germline lookup yields CDR1 MDHEN and CDR2 SYDVKM. The CDR3 is 16 amino acids. Trimming at V came to 5 bases and at J to 3 bases, leaving 8 bases not matched to a gene. CDR3 sequence reads: CASSVADRGNYNEQFF. The CDR3 DNA reads as TGTGCCAGCAGTGTTGCGGACAGGGGTAACTACAATGAGCAGTTCTTC.

This clonotype was detected a few times. The CDR3 region is CSAKMDRGRYEQYF. CDR3 nucleotide sequence: TGCAGTGCTAAAATGGACAGGGGGCGTTACGAGCAGTACTTC. The chain carries TRBV20-1 and TRBJ2-7; 11 bases line up with TRBD1. Trimming removed 4 bases from V and 4 bases from J; junction bases left unmatched: 6. Germline CDR1 and CDR2: DFQATT and SNEGSKA (reference sequence). This CDR3 comprises 14 residues.

J is TRBJ1-2 and V is TRBV6-9; D may be TRBD1 (5 bases). This CDR3 spans 15 amino acids. Germline V gives CDR1 MNHGY, CDR2 SVAAGI. V lost 3 bases and J 2 bases, leaving 13 bases between the germline ends. The CDR3 reads CASSYGAEGNYGYTF. The CDR3 region has the DNA TGTGCCAGCAGTTACGGGGCCGAAGGGAACTATGGCTACACCTTC.

This sequence joins TRBV7-9 and TRBJ2-1; TRBD1 agrees at 7 bases. Trimming took 4 bases from V and 5 from J; bases not matched to a gene: 8. The CDR3 has 15 amino acids. CDR1 and CDR2 from the germline V gene are SEHNR and FQNEAQ (reference sequence). The CDR3 DNA is TGTGCCAGCAGCTCAGACAGGGTGGGTAACAATGAGCAGTTCTTC. Translating gives CASSSDRVGNNEQFF.

This clonotype occurred many times. The V gene is TRBV5-6, the J gene TRBJ1-4, with no clear D. The CDR3 loop spans 15 amino acids. Germline CDR1 is SGHDT and CDR2 is YYEEEE. With 0 bases removed from V and 3 bases from J, the gap between germline ends came to 9 bases. The CDR3 region has the DNA TGTGCCAGCAGCTTGGAAATTCGGCCTAATGAAAAACTGTTTTTT. Amino acid sequence: CASSLEIRPNEKLFF.

There are many counts of this clonotype. The V call is TRBV11-2, the J call TRBJ2-1; weak D call: TRBD2 (6 bases). Trimming stripped 1 base from V and 4 bases from J, with 8 bases between. CDR1 and CDR2 (germline): SGHAT, FQNNGV. This CDR3 is 14 amino acids long. As DNA, the CDR3 is TGTGCCAGCAGCTTAGGGGGGGTGTACAATGAGCAGTTCTTC. Amino acid sequence: CASSLGGVYNEQFF.

V and J are TRBV18 and TRBJ2-5; D may be TRBD2 (5 bases). Germline CDR1 KGHSH, CDR2 LQKENI. V was clipped by 3 bases and J by 4 bases, with 15 bases between them. This CDR3 has 15 amino acids. The CDR3 nucleotides read TGTGCCAGCTCACCTAAACTAGAAACCCTAGAGACCCAGTACTTC. Protein sequence: CASSPKLETLETQYF. The full variable domain, in which reference TRBV18 and TRBJ2-5 provide the parts outside the CDR3, is NAGVMQNPRHLVRRRGQEARLRCSPMKGHSHVYWYRQLPEEGLKFMVYLQKENIIDESGMPKERFSAEFPKEGPSILRIQQVVRGDSAAYFCASSPKLETLETQYFGPGTRLLVL.

This clonotype was recorded at least ten times. The chain links TRBV20-1 to TRBJ1-1, with D unclear. The CDR3 totals 13 residues. From germline, CDR1 is DFQATT and CDR2 SNEGSKA (reference sequence). V lost 0 bases and J lost 1, with 6 bases in between. CDR3 coding DNA: TGCAGTGCTAGAGATGTACGGAACACTGAAGCTTTCTTT. Encoded protein: CSARDVRNTEAFF.

The chain carries TRBV7-8 and TRBJ1-6; the match to TRBD1 covers 9 bases. With 5 bases clipped from V and 10 bases from J, the junction kept 9 bases outside the gene matches. The CDR3 consists of 15 residues. Germline CDR1 reads SGHVS; CDR2 reads FQNEAQ. The CDR3 loop is CASSGEGQGQSPLHF. In nucleotides, the CDR3 is TGTGCCAGCAGCGGGGAAGGACAGGGGCAATCACCCCTCCACTTT.

The rearrangement links TRBV19 to TRBJ2-2, with 11 bases aligning to TRBD2. V was clipped by 8 bases and J by 2 bases; unmatched bases: 7. The V gene's germline CDR1 is LNHDA and CDR2 SQIVND (reference sequence). The CDR3 is 16 residues long. The CDR3 DNA reads as TGTGCCAGTCAGCCGGGACTAGCGGCAAACACCGGGGAGCTGTTTTTT. It yields the protein CASQPGLAANTGELFF.

This clonotype was seen more than once but under ten times. The chain recombines TRBV5-8 with TRBJ2-3; possible D gene TRBD1, 6 bases. The CDR3 sequence is 16 residues long. Per the germline V gene, CDR1 is SGHTS and CDR2 is YDEGEE. The germline V and J ends were trimmed by 4 bases and 2 bases, with 17 bases remaining between them. The CDR3 sequence: CASSHRIRQDTDTQYF. For the CDR3, the DNA is TGTGCCAGCAGCCACCGAATTAGACAGGACACAGATACGCAGTATTTT.

This clonotype was counted a few times. This rearrangement joins TRBV24-1 to TRBJ2-7; D possibly uses TRBD1 or TRBD2 (5 bases each). The CDR3 contains 16 residues. Trimming pared 3 bases from V and 0 bases from J, leaving 14 bases between. CDR1 KGHDR and CDR2 SFDVKD come from the germline V gene. The CDR3: CATSDMVRGPSYEQYF. CDR3 nucleotides: TGTGCCACCAGTGATATGGTCCGGGGCCCCTCCTACGAGCAGTACTTC.

As regards this clonotype: A single base separates this from a much larger clone, so it may be a read error. Here the CDR3 omits its conserved ending phenylalanine or tryptophan, so a read error is the likely source. The V and J genes are TRBV20-1 and TRBJ1-1; D is ambiguous. Trimming removed 4 bases from V and 2 bases from J, with 5 bases in between. The CDR3 sequence is 11 residues long. Germline CDR1 reads DFQATT; CDR2 reads SNEGSKA (reference sequence). CDR3 nucleotides: TGCAGTGCTAACCGAAACACTGAAGCTTTCTCT. Encoded protein: CSANRNTEAFS.

The chain recombines TRBV4-2 with TRBJ1-1, with D possibly TRBD1 on 6 matching bases. The germline gives CDR1 LGHNA, CDR2 YNFKEQ. The CDR3 extends over 16 amino acids. Between the trimmed V and J ends, which lost 5 bases and 4 bases, there was a span of 20 bases. The CDR3 region is CASSAQAGGAGTEAFF. CDR3 nucleotide sequence: TGTGCCAGCAGCGCCCAGGCGGGGGGCGCAGGCACTGAAGCTTTCTTT.

This chain uses TRBV9 with TRBJ2-1, with D uncertain. This CDR3 comprises 15 residues. V was clipped by 6 bases and J by 4 bases, with 17 bases between them. The germline CDR1 and CDR2 sequences are SGDLS and YYNGEE. CDR3 DNA sequence: TGTGCCAGCACCAGGACGATAAACTCTTACAATGAGCAGTTCTTC. As protein: CASTRTINSYNEQFF.

The chain couples TRBV3-1 to TRBJ1-4, with D unclear. The CDR3 has 15 amino acids. V lost 1 base and J lost 7, with 13 bases in between. Per germline, CDR1 LGHDT and CDR2 YNNKEL (reference sequence). CDR3 DNA sequence: TGTGCCAGCAGCCAAGTTGACAAGGGCGGTGAAAAACTGTTTTTT. It specifies CASSQVDKGGEKLFF.

This clonotype was seen a few times. This chain connects TRBV5-4 to TRBJ2-3; 8 positions agree with TRBD2. V was clipped by 6 bases and J by 4 bases; unmatched bases: 7. Germline CDR1 SGHNT, CDR2 YYREEE (reference sequence). The CDR3 runs 14 residues. CDR3 sequence reads: CASMFSGNADTQYF. DNA for the CDR3: TGTGCCAGCATGTTTAGCGGGAACGCAGATACGCAGTATTTT.

This clonotype was observed many times. This chain joins TRBV28 and TRBJ1-2, with D perhaps matching TRBD1 (6 bases). There are 14 residues in the CDR3. Germline V gives CDR1 MDHEN, CDR2 SYDVKM. V dropped 3 bases and J dropped 3 bases, with 11 bases sitting between them. The CDR3 loop reads CASSFGRGHYGYTF. In DNA form, the CDR3 reads TGTGCCAGCAGTTTCGGCAGGGGACACTATGGCTACACCTTC.

This clonotype turned up a few times. CDR3 in amino acids: CSARLAARTVSTDTQYF. The CDR3 nucleotides read TGCAGTGCCCGGCTAGCGGCTCGAACAGTTAGCACAGATACGCAGTATTTT. The chain links TRBV20-1 to TRBJ2-3, with TRBD2 identical over 7 bases. There are 17 residues in the CDR3. Germline CDR1 DFQATT, CDR2 SNEGSKA (reference sequence). Trimming cost V 6 bases and J 0 bases; bases outside gene matches: 15.

The rearrangement links TRBV5-1 to TRBJ2-7; D perhaps matches TRBD1 (5 bases). Germline V CDR1 and CDR2: SGHRS, YFSETQ. The CDR3 loop spans 14 amino acids. Trimming left V 4 bases short and J 6 bases short, with 17 bases between. The CDR3 protein is CASSPGVGVLEQYF. The CDR3 nucleotides are TGCGCCAGCAGCCCCGGAGTAGGGGTTCTCGAGCAGTACTTC.